This T cell receptor beta chain was obtained from a study of blood T cell repertoires in COVID-19. Study in general: Italy, Spain and the United States were the sources of the convalescent and acute COVID-19 samples.

This table comes from immunoSEQ multiplex PCR, and its TCRdb copy is limited to in-frame clones, with some not included. The data contain about 300,000 clones, about nine tenths of them singletons. Germline CDR1 SNHLY, CDR2 FYNNEI. This CDR3 region has 16 residues. With 6 bases removed from V and 0 bases from J, the gap between germline ends came to 16 bases. This clone was recorded only once. Clinical history reported by participants formed the basis on which cohorts were assigned. This TCR was recovered from a woman aged 45-65 years who had been exposed to COVID-19. The sequenced material came from PBMCs or T cells enriched from blood (not recorded which). The rearrangement links TRBV2 to TRBJ2-3; possibly TRBD1 for D (6 bases). The DNA for the CDR3 is TGTGCCAGCAGCGTCCCTGGGACAACTAGCACAGATACGCAGTATTTT. It encodes CASSVPGTTSTDTQYF.